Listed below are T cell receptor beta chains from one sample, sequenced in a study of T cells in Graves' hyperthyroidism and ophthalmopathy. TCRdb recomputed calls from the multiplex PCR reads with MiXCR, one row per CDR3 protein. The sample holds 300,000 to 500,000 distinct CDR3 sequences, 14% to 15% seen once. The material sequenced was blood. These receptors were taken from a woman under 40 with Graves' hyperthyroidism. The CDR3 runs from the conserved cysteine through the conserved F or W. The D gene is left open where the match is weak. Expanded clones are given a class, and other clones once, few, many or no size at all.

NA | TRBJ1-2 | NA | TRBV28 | TGTGCCAGCAGTTCCCCTTATGGCTACACCTTC | CASSSPYGYTF
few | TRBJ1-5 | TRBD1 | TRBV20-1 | TGCAGTGCTAGGGGAGGGGGACAGGGGCATCAGCCCCAGCATTTT | CSARGGGQGHQPQHF
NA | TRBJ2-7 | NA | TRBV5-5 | TGTGCCAGCAACCCCCCCAGGCAGTACTTC | CASNPPRQYF
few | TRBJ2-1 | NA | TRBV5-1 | TGCGCCAGCAGCTTGGACGGGAGTAGCGATGAGCAGTTCTTC | CASSLDGSSDEQFF
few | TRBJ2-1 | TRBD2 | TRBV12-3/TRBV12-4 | TGTGCCAGCAGTTTTGACGGGAGGGCGGGCAATGAGCAGTTCTTC | CASSFDGRAGNEQFF
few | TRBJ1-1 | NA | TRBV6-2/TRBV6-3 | TGTGCCAGCTCTTTTTGGGGGCGCAACACTGAAGCTTTCTTT | CASSFWGRNTEAFF
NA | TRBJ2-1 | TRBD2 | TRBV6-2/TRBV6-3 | TGTGCCAGCACGCCTAGCGGTTACAATGAGCAGTTCTTC | CASTPSGYNEQFF
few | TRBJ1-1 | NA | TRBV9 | TGTGCCAGCAGCGTAGTACCGAACACTGAAGCTTTCTTT | CASSVVPNTEAFF
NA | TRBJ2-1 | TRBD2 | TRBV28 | TGTGCCAGCAGGCTAGCGGGAGGGCGGGATGAGCAGCTCTTC | CASRLAGGRDEQLF
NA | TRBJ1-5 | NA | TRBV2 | TGTGCCAGCAGTGAGGGGGGTGAATATCAGCCCCAGCATTTT | CASSEGGEYQPQHF
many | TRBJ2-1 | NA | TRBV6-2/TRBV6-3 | TGTGCCAGTGGAGGCCAATACTCCTACAATGAGCAGTTCTTC | CASGGQYSYNEQFF
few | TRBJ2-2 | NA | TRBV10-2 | TGCGCCAGCAAAACTATTAAGGACTCCTACACCGGGGAGCTGTTTTTT | CASKTIKDSYTGELFF
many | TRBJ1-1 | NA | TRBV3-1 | TGTGCCAGCAGCTGGATGTATGGTAACACTGAAGCTTTCTTT | CASSWMYGNTEAFF
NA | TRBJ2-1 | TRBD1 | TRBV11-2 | TGTGCCAGCAGCTTAGATAGGGGGCCTAGCTCCTACAATGAGCAGTTCTTC | CASSLDRGPSSYNEQFF
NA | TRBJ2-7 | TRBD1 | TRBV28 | TGTGCCAGCAGTTTGACAGGGGGCGGGGGCGAGCAGTACTTC | CASSLTGGGGEQYF
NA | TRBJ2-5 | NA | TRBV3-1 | TGTGCCAGCAGCTCACGGGGGTCCCGGGGGACCCAGTACTTC | CASSSRGSRGTQYF
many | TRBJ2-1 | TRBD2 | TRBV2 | TGTGCCAGCATCCTAGCGGGAGGCTACAATGAGCAGTTCTTC | CASILAGGYNEQFF
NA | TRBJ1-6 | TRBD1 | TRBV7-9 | TGTGCCAGCAGCAGTCAGGGACAGGGGACCAGTACCCTAAATTCACCCCTCCACTTT | CASSSQGQGTSTLNSPLHF
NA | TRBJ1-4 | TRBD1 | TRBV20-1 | TGCAGTGCTAGAGATCTAGGGGGCAATGAAAAACTGTTTTTT | CSARDLGGNEKLFF
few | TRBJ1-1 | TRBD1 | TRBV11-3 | TGTGCCAGCAGCCCAGGGGGCGAAGGTGAAGCTTTCTTT | CASSPGGEGEAFF
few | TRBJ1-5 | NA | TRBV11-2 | TGTGCCAGCAGCGGAGAGCGCAATCAGCCCCAGCATTTT | CASSGERNQPQHF
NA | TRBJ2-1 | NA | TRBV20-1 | TGCAGTGCTAGACCCGGGACACAAAATCAGCAGTTCTTC | CSARPGTQNQQFF
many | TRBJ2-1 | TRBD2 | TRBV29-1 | TGCAGCGTTTCCGGGACTAGCAAGAGCTCCTACAATGAGCAGTTCTTC | CSVSGTSKSSYNEQFF
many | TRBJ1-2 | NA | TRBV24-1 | TGTGCCACCAGTGACACTAACTATGGCTACACCTTC | CATSDTNYGYTF
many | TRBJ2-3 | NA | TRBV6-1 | TGTGCCAGCAGTCAGAGTACTAGCACAGATACGCAGTATTTT | CASSQSTSTDTQYF
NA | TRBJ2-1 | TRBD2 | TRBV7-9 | TGTGCCAGCAGCTCTCGAGGGGGACTAGCGGGTTACAATGAGCAGTTCTTC | CASSSRGGLAGYNEQFF